The source of this TCR beta chain is a study of technical replicates of blood from several donors. Deletions cut 2 bases from V and 4 bases from J, with 12 bases between. This CDR3 region has 15 residues. Germline V gene sequence: CDR1 LNHDA, CDR2 SQIVND (reference sequence). Libraries were prepared by immunoSEQ multiplex PCR; TCRdb keeps only in-frame clonotypes and omits some of them. In the table there are more than 65,000 clones, 95% to 98% of which are singletons. This receptor was identified in a human donor in good health. This rearrangement joins TRBV19 to TRBJ1-5, with D maybe TRBD1 (5 bases). The sample consisted of T cells isolated from PBMCs. CDR3 bases: TGTGCCAGTAGTATAATGATAGGGGAAAATCAGCCCCAGCATTTT. Encoded protein: CASSIMIGENQPQHF.